These 5 T cell receptor beta chains originate from one sample sequenced in a study of blood T cell repertoires in COVID-19. Only in-frame clones appear in the TCRdb table, and some are missing; sequencing was by immunoSEQ multiplex PCR. The repertoire holds a few hundred thousand clones, 80% to 90% seen once, with about 4.2% in the top ten. What was sequenced was PBMCs or T cells enriched from blood (not recorded which). The receptors here all came from a young man who had recovered from COVID-19.

V is TRBV11-3 and J is TRBJ2-1; 11 positions agree with TRBD2. The CDR3 totals 16 residues. Germline V CDR1 and CDR2: SGHNT, YENEEA. Trimming cost V 1 base and J 8 bases; bases outside gene matches: 7. The DNA for the CDR3 is TGTGCCAGCAGCTTAGCAAAGGGACTAGCGGTGGATGAGCAGTTCTTC. Its translation is CASSLAKGLAVDEQFF.

The chain links TRBV3-1 (or the pseudogene TRBV3-2) to TRBJ2-1; 10 bases are a match to TRBD1. Germline lookup yields CDR1 LGHDT and CDR2 YNNKEL (reference sequence). This CDR3 region has 14 residues. Losses at the gene ends were 4 bases for V and 10 bases for J; bases not matched to a gene: 7. The DNA for the CDR3 is TGTGCCAGCAGCCCGCGACAGGGGGCGTGGGAGCAGTTCTTC. Its translation is CASSPRQGAWEQFF.

This chain uses TRBV20-1 with TRBJ1-2; D not resolved. The V end lost 3 bases, the J end lost 0 bases, and 8 bases lay between the germline ends. The CDR3 length is 13 residues. CDR1 and CDR2 from the germline V gene are DFQATT and SNEGSKA (reference sequence). The DNA for the CDR3 is TGCAGTGCTAGTAACCAGGCTAACTATGGCTACACCTTC. Protein product: CSASNQANYGYTF.

In DNA form, the CDR3 reads TGTGCCAGCAGCTTACTCCGGGTTGGGGGGTCTTTCTTT. Translated, it gives CASSLLRVGGSFF. V and J are TRBV7-2 and TRBJ1-1; maybe TRBD1 (5 bases). This CDR3 has 13 residues. In germline, CDR1 is SGHTA, CDR2 FQGNSA. Trimming took off 2 bases at V and 12 bases at J, with 16 bases between the two ends.

The rearrangement links TRBV7-2 to TRBJ1-5, with TRBD1 matching over 10 bases. The V and J ends lost 1 base and 3 bases, in that order; junction bases with no gene match: 6. The CDR3 spans 17 residues. From germline, CDR1 is SGHTA and CDR2 FQGNSA. CDR3 DNA: TGTGCCAGCAGCTTAGGGGGACAGGGGAGGATCAATCAGCCCCAGCATTTT. It specifies CASSLGGQGRINQPQHF.